The clone carrying this T cell receptor beta chain has a handful of counts. This sample is drawn from a study of metastatic and nonmetastatic thyroid tumors. Study at large: Across peripheral blood and tumor or nodule tissue samples taken from malignant and benign thyroid patients, the repertoires were compared with one another.

Per the study methods: Across clinicopathological groups, CDR3 differences served as the basis for building a distant-metastasis classifier for papillary thyroid cancer. TCRdb re-called the PCR reads through MiXCR. The V and J calls shown here were made by TCRdb, not taken from the authors' results. The table lists approximately 30,000 clones, about 3.7% of them singletons, with 3% to 3.5% in the top ten. Patients had received no treatment of any kind before thyroid surgery. The CDR3 consists of 16 residues. Germline CDR1 is SNHLY and CDR2 is FYNNEI. J was trimmed by 3 bases and V by 5 bases; bases with no gene match: 12.

The source is a male donor with papillary thyroid cancer or a benign thyroid nodule (not recorded which). Some clones in this sample may be carry-over from other donors' samples. The chain recombines TRBV2 with TRBJ2-5; 7 bases line up with TRBD2. Sequencing was performed on blood. CDR3 loop: CASSPGWGGWKETQYF. The CDR3 coding sequence is TGTGCCAGCAGTCCCGGGTGGGGGGGGTGGAAAGAGACCCAGTACTTC.